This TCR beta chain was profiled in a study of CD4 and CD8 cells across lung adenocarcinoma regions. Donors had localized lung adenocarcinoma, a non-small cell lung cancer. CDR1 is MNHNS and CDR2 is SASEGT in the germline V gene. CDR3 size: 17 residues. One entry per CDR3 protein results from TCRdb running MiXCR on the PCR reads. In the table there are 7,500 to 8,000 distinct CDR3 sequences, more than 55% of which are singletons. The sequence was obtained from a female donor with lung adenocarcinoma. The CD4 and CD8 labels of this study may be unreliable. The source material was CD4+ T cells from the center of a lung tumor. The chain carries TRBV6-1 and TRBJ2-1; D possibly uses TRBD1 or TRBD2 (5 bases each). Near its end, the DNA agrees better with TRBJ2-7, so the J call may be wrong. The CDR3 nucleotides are TGTGCCAGCAGTCCAAACGGGGCCGCAAACAATATCTACGAGCAGTACTTC. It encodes CASSPNGAANNIYEQYF.